These 13 T cell receptor beta chains originate from one sample sequenced in a study of T-cell reconstitution after alpha-beta-depleted transplantation in children. The library targeted TCRbeta and was prepared with unique molecular identifiers. Using its own MiXCR run on the PCR reads, TCRdb lists one record per CDR3 protein. The table records fewer than 550,000 distinct CDR3 sequences, 10% to 12% of them present only once. Material: PBMCs, mostly from graft donor cells, obtained 180 days after TCRalphabeta/CD19-depleted stem cell transplant. Source of these receptors: a female patient aged 2-9 years who had a stem cell transplant for aplastic anemia, so the T cells may come from the graft donor.

CDR3 sequence: CASSLVLRAGATGELFF. The DNA of the CDR3 is TGTGCCAGCAGCTTAGTTTTGCGAGCGGGAGCTACCGGGGAGCTGTTTTTT. The rearrangement uses TRBV7-2 and TRBJ2-2; TRBD2 agrees at 8 bases. In germline, CDR1 is SGHTA, CDR2 FQGNSA. This CDR3 comprises 17 residues. Trimming removed 1 base from V and 5 bases from J; junction bases left unmatched: 9. Full variable domain (remainder filled in from reference TRBV7-2 and TRBJ2-2): GAGVSQSPSNKVTEKGKDVELRCDPISGHTALYWYRQSLGQGLEFLIYFQGNSAPDKSGLPSDRFSAERTGGSVSTLTIQRTQQEDSAVYLCASSLVLRAGATGELFFGEGSRLTVL.

The J gene is TRBJ2-3, the V gene TRBV19; possibly TRBD2 for D (6 bases). V was cut by 6 bases and J by 4 bases, with 17 bases left in between. The CDR3 has 15 residues. Germline V gene data show CDR1 as LNHDA and CDR2 as SQIVND (reference sequence). CDR3 sequence reads: CASRRDPQGSDTQYF. Here the CDR3 DNA reads TGTGCCAGTAGGCGGGACCCCCAAGGGTCAGATACGCAGTATTTT.

J is TRBJ1-5 and V is TRBV11-2; no firm D call. The ends were cut back, 5 bases at V and 0 bases at J, with 8 bases in the middle. CDR1 SGHAT and CDR2 FQNNGV come from the germline V gene. The CDR3 spans 14 residues. The CDR3 is CASSQQLSNQPQHF. In nucleotides, the CDR3 is TGTGCCAGCAGCCAACAACTTAGCAATCAGCCCCAGCATTTT.

There are many counts of this clonotype. Germline is not matched at one junction end, which may reflect a read error. This rearrangement joins TRBV7-8 to TRBJ2-1; TRBD1 matches at 7 bases. Per the germline V gene, CDR1 is SGHVS and CDR2 is FQNEAQ. This CDR3 is 15 amino acids long. This chain's CDR3 is CASSLDRSSYNEQFF. The CDR3 nucleotides read TGCGCCAGCAGCTTGGACAGGAGCTCCTACAATGAGCAGTTCTTC.

The rearrangement joins TRBV20-1 to TRBJ2-7; D is tentatively TRBD1 or TRBD2 (5 bases each). Germline-derived CDR1 and CDR2 are DFQATT and SNEGSKA (reference sequence). This CDR3 region has 12 residues. As DNA, the CDR3 is TGCAGCCCCAGGGACCTGCTCTACGAGCAGTACTTC. This gives the protein CSPRDLLYEQYF.

This clonotype came up many times. In nucleotides, the CDR3 is TGTGCCAGTAGTACCGGAGGGAGGAACCAGCCCCAGCATTTT. Encoded protein: CASSTGGRNQPQHF. The chain employs TRBV19 and TRBJ1-5; D unclear. Trimming left V 4 bases short and J 7 bases short, with 14 bases between. Germline CDR1 and CDR2: LNHDA and SQIVND (reference sequence). The CDR3 length is 14 residues. The complete variable domain, with remaining parts taken from reference TRBV19 and TRBJ1-5, reads DGGITQSPKYLFRKEGQNVTLSCEQNLNHDAMYWYRQDPGQGLRLIYYSQIVNDFQKGDIAEGYSVSREKKESFPLTVTSAQKNPTAFYLCASSTGGRNQPQHFGDGTRLSIL.

Only a few counts were recorded for this clonotype. The gene calls are TRBV4-1 and TRBJ1-1; D is perhaps TRBD1 (5 bases). The germline gives CDR1 MGHRA, CDR2 YSYEKL. The V end was cut by 3 bases, the J end by 0 bases, with 20 bases between. CDR3 length equals 18 residues. The CDR3 coding sequence is TGCGCCAGCAGCCATTTCAGCGGCAGGGAGAGTATGAACACTGAAGCTTTCTTT. This codes for CASSHFSGRESMNTEAFF.

This clonotype was seen only a few times. The chain has TRBV11-2 and TRBJ1-1; D remains ambiguous. The V and J ends lost 8 bases and 1 base respectively, with 11 bases between them. Germline lookup yields CDR1 SGHAT and CDR2 FQNNGV. The CDR3 covers 13 residues. CDR3 DNA: TGTGCCAGCTCGAATCGACGGAACACTGAAGCTTTCTTT. Translated: CASSNRRNTEAFF.

The rearrangement uses TRBV12-3 or TRBV12-4 and TRBJ2-1; possible D gene TRBD2, 6 bases. V was pared by 0 bases and J by 4 bases, with 16 bases between. The CDR3 covers 17 residues. The CDR3 reads CASSLAGGSASYNEQFF. The DNA for the CDR3 is TGTGCCAGCAGTTTAGCTGGGGGGTCGGCTAGTTACAATGAGCAGTTCTTC.

This clonotype occurred many times. The chain joins TRBV7-9 to TRBJ2-1; TRBD2 matches at 7 bases. The germline V gene encodes CDR1 SEHNR and CDR2 FQNEAQ (reference sequence). V lost 1 base and J lost 6; bases outside the gene matches: 6. CDR3 length equals 15 residues. CDR3 DNA: TGTGCCAGCAGCTTAGTGGCTAGCGGTTCCAATGAGCAGTTCTTC. This gives the protein CASSLVASGSNEQFF. Filled out from reference TRBV7-9 and TRBJ2-1, the complete variable domain reads DTGVSQNPRHKITKRGQNVTFRCDPISEHNRLYWYRQTLGQGPEFLTYFQNEAQLEKSRLLSDRFSAERPKGSFSTLEIQRTEQGDSAMYLCASSLVASGSNEQFFGPGTRLTVL.

This chain uses TRBV29-1 with TRBJ2-1; TRBD2 is a possible D gene (6 bases). The V gene's germline CDR1 is SQVTM and CDR2 ANQGSEA. This CDR3 comprises 12 residues. Trimming shortened V by 4 bases and J by 7 bases, and 11 bases separated the two germline ends. DNA of the CDR3: TGCAGCGTTGTCTCGGGACTTAATGAGCAGTTCTTC. The encoded protein is CSVVSGLNEQFF.

This clonotype was seen many times. The CDR3 is CASSPRDRGGYTF. The CDR3 DNA reads TGTGCCAGCTCACCAAGGGACAGAGGCGGCTACACCTTC. The chain employs TRBV18 and TRBJ1-2, with TRBD1 matching over 7 bases. Germline loops: CDR1 KGHSH, CDR2 LQKENI. CDR3 length: 13 amino acids. V trimming: 2 bases; J trimming: 8 bases; junction bases outside the gene matches: 5.

This clonotype was seen many times. The chain is built from TRBV9 and TRBJ1-5; D not certain. V dropped 2 bases and J dropped 0 bases, with 9 bases sitting between them. Per the germline V gene, CDR1 is SGDLS and CDR2 is YYNGEE. CDR3 length: 15 residues. This CDR3 is CASSVAQDSNQPQHF. The CDR3 DNA follows: TGTGCCAGCAGCGTGGCGCAGGATAGCAATCAGCCCCAGCATTTT.